This TCR beta chain is from a study of cytomegalovirus exposure and HLA in healthy donors. Findings and limits, study-wide: Later analysis identified some 16,000 TCR beta sequences associated with HLA alleles, using a false discovery rate threshold of 0.05.

PCR employed 60 Vbeta and 13 Jbeta primers. The table came from immunoSEQ multiplex PCR; TCRdb's copy has only in-frame clones and leaves some out. The profile shows about 140,000 clones, 73% of them singletons. The CDR3 contains 17 residues. V lost 4 bases and J lost 2; bases outside the gene matches: 2. Germline loops: CDR1 SGHRS, CDR2 YFSETQ. On this clone: Its antigen is unidentified.

The receptor comes from a woman aged 40-49 years in good health and CMV-seronegative. Sample: PBMCs. V is TRBV5-1 and J is TRBJ2-6; 14 bases map to TRBD2. The CDR3 reads CASSPGLAGAGANVLTF. The CDR3, as DNA: TGCGCCAGCAGCCCGGGACTAGCGGGGGCTGGGGCCAACGTCCTGACTTTC.